This is a list of T cell receptor beta chains from one sample in a study of blood T cell repertoires in COVID-19. This table comes from immunoSEQ multiplex PCR, and its TCRdb copy is limited to in-frame clones, with some not included. This sample has some 29,000 clones, with about nine tenths found just once. Sequencing was carried out using peripheral blood. These receptor sequences come from a man between 65 and 80 years old with active or convalescent COVID-19. CDR3s include the opening cysteine and the closing phenylalanine or tryptophan. The D gene is left open where the match is weak. Not all rows give a size; the values are once, few, many and, for expanded clones, a class.

cdr3_aa,cdr3_nt,j_call,d_call,clone_size,v_call
CSASRLAGASYEQYF,TGCAGTGCTAGTCGCCTAGCGGGAGCTTCCTACGAGCAGTACTTC,TRBJ2-7,TRBD2,-,TRBV20-1
CASSPGGDTQYF,TGTGCCAGCAGCCCCGGGGGAGATACGCAGTATTTT,TRBJ2-3,-,-,TRBV6-5
CAISTRPGVAGELFF,TGTGCTATCTCGACCAGGCCGGGAGTTGCCGGGGAGCTGTTTTTT,TRBJ2-2,-,-,TRBV12-5
CASRKGAGNEQFF,TGTGCCAGTCGGAAGGGGGCTGGTAATGAGCAGTTCTTC,TRBJ2-1,TRBD1,-,TRBV19
CASSARDRTYYGYTF,TGTGCCAGCAGCGCGCGGGACAGAACATACTATGGCTACACCTTC,TRBJ1-2,TRBD1,-,TRBV9
CASSLNRGLLDYGYTF,TGTGCCAGCAGCTTAAACAGGGGGCTTTTGGACTATGGCTACACCTTC,TRBJ1-2,TRBD1,few,TRBV7-2
CASSLGQFNEKLFF,TGCGCCAGCAGCTTGGGGCAGTTTAATGAAAAACTGTTTTTT,TRBJ1-4,-,-,TRBV5-1
CASSPGTSGRVRSNEQFF,TGCGCCAGCAGCCCCGGGACTAGCGGGAGGGTAAGGAGCAATGAGCAGTTCTTC,TRBJ2-1,TRBD2,-,TRBV5-1
CASSRMTGTEAFF,TGTGCCAGCAGCCGCATGACGGGCACTGAAGCTTTCTTT,TRBJ1-1,-,few,TRBV5-4
CASSLVEGNQPQHF,TGTGCCAGCAGCTTGGTAGAAGGCAATCAGCCCCAGCATTTT,TRBJ1-5,-,once,TRBV5-5
CSASRGLGSPLHF,TGCAGTGCTAGTCGAGGGTTAGGATCACCCCTCCACTTT,TRBJ1-6,-,-,TRBV20-1
CASSWDRGREQYF,TGTGCCAGCAGCTGGGACAGGGGACGAGAGCAGTACTTC,TRBJ2-7,TRBD1,-,TRBV5-8
CASSALTGKLSYEQYF,TGTGCCAGCAGTGCCCTGACAGGGAAACTCTCCTACGAGCAGTACTTC,TRBJ2-7,TRBD1,-,TRBV2
CSVRESNSPLHF,TGCAGCGTCCGGGAGTCTAATTCACCCCTCCACTTT,TRBJ1-6,-,-,TRBV29-1
CASLRQGFGYTF,TGTGCCAGCTTACGACAGGGATTTGGCTACACCTTC,TRBJ1-2,TRBD1,-,TRBV28
CASSSQGPWTEAFF,TGTGCCAGCAGTTCTCAGGGGCCGTGGACTGAAGCTTTCTTT,TRBJ1-1,-,-,TRBV6-5
CASSEARGFGQPQHF,TGTGCCAGCAGTGAAGCACGGGGGTTTGGTCAGCCCCAGCATTTT,TRBJ1-5,-,-,TRBV6-1
CASSYWDRMNTEAFF,TGTGCCAGCAGTTACTGGGACAGAATGAACACTGAAGCTTTCTTT,TRBJ1-1,TRBD1,-,TRBV6-5
CATLTGNTEAFF,TGTGCCACCCTTACAGGGAACACTGAAGCTTTCTTT,TRBJ1-1,-,-,TRBV24-1
CASSDSGLAGGGETQYF,TGTGCCAGCAGTGACTCAGGGCTAGCGGGAGGTGGAGAGACCCAGTACTTC,TRBJ2-5,TRBD2,-,TRBV6-4
CASSATQGTYNEQFF,TGTGCCAGCAGCGCGACACAGGGAACCTACAATGAGCAGTTCTTC,TRBJ2-1,-,-,TRBV7-8
CASSRDRGTDTQYF,TGTGCCAGCAGCCGGGACAGGGGTACAGATACGCAGTATTTT,TRBJ2-3,TRBD1,-,TRBV27
CASTPGTGTNSPLHF,TGCGCCAGCACCCCCGGGACAGGGACGAATTCACCCCTCCACTTT,TRBJ1-6,TRBD1,-,TRBV10-2
CASSFPGGEPQHF,TGTGCCAGCAGTTTTCCAGGTGGTGAGCCCCAGCATTTT,TRBJ1-5,-,-,TRBV28
CASSNPGRGADTGELFF,TGTGCCAGCAGCAATCCCGGGCGGGGGGCGGACACCGGGGAGCTGTTTTTT,TRBJ2-2,TRBD2,-,TRBV13
CASSPTTGANGNTIYF,TGTGCCAGTAGTCCCACGACAGGAGCGAATGGAAACACCATATATTTT,TRBJ1-3,-,-,TRBV19
CASSHNLLAGSGGDTQYF,TGTGCCAGCAGCCATAACCTCCTAGCGGGGAGCGGGGGAGATACGCAGTATTTT,TRBJ2-3,TRBD2,-,TRBV4-2
CASSLQGGNLAFF,TGTGCCAGCAGCCTTCAGGGTGGTAATTTAGCTTTCTTT,TRBJ1-1,-,-,TRBV11-1
CASSIGGGLSEAFF,TGTGCCAGTAGTATTGGCGGGGGGCTCTCTGAAGCTTTCTTT,TRBJ1-1,-,-,TRBV19
CASSSYTGELFF,TGCGCCAGCAGCTCTTACACCGGGGAGCTGTTTTTT,TRBJ2-2,-,-,TRBV5-1
CASSLRDRGKAEAFF,TGTGCCAGCAGCTTACGGGACAGGGGGAAGGCTGAAGCTTTCTTT,TRBJ1-1,TRBD1,-,TRBV7-9
CSVEEKWGGGNTEAFF,TGCAGCGTTGAAGAGAAATGGGGCGGCGGGAACACTGAAGCTTTCTTT,TRBJ1-1,-,once,TRBV29-1
CASSPGGATNEKLFF,TGTGCCAGCAGTCCCGGGGGGGCAACTAATGAAAAACTGTTTTTT,TRBJ1-4,-,-,TRBV28
CSASLLGYSPSSNYGYTF,TGCAGTGCTAGTCTTTTGGGGTACTCTCCTAGCTCTAACTATGGCTACACCTTC,TRBJ1-2,-,-,TRBV20-1
CASSFGTAYGYTF,TGTGCCAGCAGCTTTGGGACTGCCTATGGCTACACCTTC,TRBJ1-2,-,-,TRBV7-3
CAWSVGVWGRGDTQYF,TGTGCCTGGAGTGTAGGGGTATGGGGAAGGGGAGATACGCAGTATTTT,TRBJ2-3,-,-,TRBV30
CASSFDVQGAIYGYTF,TGTGCCAGCAGCTTCGATGTACAGGGGGCGATCTATGGCTACACCTTC,TRBJ1-2,TRBD1,-,TRBV28
CASRNLDRGEKLFF,TGCGCCAGCAGGAATTTGGACAGGGGTGAAAAACTGTTTTTT,TRBJ1-4,TRBD1,-,TRBV10-2
CASTRGSSGDIQETQYF,TGCGCCAGCACCAGAGGTTCTAGCGGGGATATCCAAGAGACCCAGTACTTC,TRBJ2-5,TRBD2,-,TRBV5-1
CASIPGTGRSIDYGYTF,TGTGCCAGTATCCCCGGGACAGGGAGAAGTATTGACTATGGCTACACCTTC,TRBJ1-2,TRBD1,-,TRBV19
CASSEAQGPGTDTQYF,TGTGCCAGCAGTGAAGCCCAGGGCCCCGGCACAGATACGCAGTATTTT,TRBJ2-3,-,-,TRBV2
CASSPEGPTTNEKLFF,TGTGCCAGCTCACCGGAGGGACCCACAACTAATGAAAAACTGTTTTTT,TRBJ1-4,-,-,TRBV18
CASSEAGMNTEAFF,TGTGCCAGCAGTGAGGCAGGGATGAACACTGAAGCTTTCTTT,TRBJ1-1,-,-,TRBV25-1
CASSLYGTAYGYTF,TGTGCCAGCAGCTTATATGGGACAGCTTATGGCTACACCTTC,TRBJ1-2,TRBD1,-,TRBV7-7
CASSEERRVSGNTIYF,TGTGCCAGCAGTGAAGAACGCAGGGTTTCCGGAAACACCATATATTTT,TRBJ1-3,-,-,TRBV6-1
CASTLGQRNQPQHF,TGTGCCAGTACCCTGGGACAGCGCAATCAGCCCCAGCATTTT,TRBJ1-5,TRBD1,-,TRBV19
CASSRAPQETQYF,TGCGCCAGCAGCCGCGCGCCCCAAGAGACCCAGTACTTC,TRBJ2-5,-,-,TRBV4-1
CASSPTTGQGVTGELFF,TGTGCCAGCAGCCCCACAACGGGACAGGGGGTAACCGGGGAGCTGTTTTTT,TRBJ2-2,TRBD1,-,TRBV9
CATKEGAWGSNEQFF,TGTGCCACCAAGGAGGGGGCTTGGGGTTCCAATGAGCAGTTCTTC,TRBJ2-1,-,-,TRBV2
CASSIQGNVVPQHF,TGTGCCAGTAGTATACAGGGAAATGTGGTGCCCCAGCATTTT,TRBJ1-5,-,-,TRBV19
CAISEPKGLTLLSEQFF,TGTGCCATCAGTGAGCCTAAGGGACTAACACTTTTGAGTGAGCAGTTCTTC,TRBJ2-1,TRBD2,-,TRBV10-3